The text below deals with one T cell receptor beta chain. Its antigen is unknown. Base qualities are not provided; no much larger clone lies one nucleotide away. Compared with germline, V lacks 4 bases and J lacks 7 bases; bases without a gene match: 11. The germline V gene encodes CDR1 SNHLY and CDR2 FYNNEI. The CDR3 goes from the cysteine to the phenylalanine over 16 residues. This entry keeps only the CDR3 DNA: 48 bases, framed from base 1. This sample was taken from a study of PD-L1 blockade in urothelial cancer (TCRdb year 2017). The study in broad terms: All patients started therapy around 2014 and received atezolizumab 1,200 mg intravenously every 3 weeks. About 85% of the 29 patients were identified as males with urothelial cancer of bladder origin, and a prior smoking history was reported by 18 of 29 patients. An ECOG performance status of 0 or 1 was recorded for the patients, and 0 to 3 prior chemotherapy regimens had been received by the patients. Blood samples were analyzed 3 weeks after the start of treatment (second dose) and 6 weeks after the start of treatment. Blood samples gave a median of around 140,000 T cells and 80,000 or so unique TCRs, with a median clonality of 0.080. The study, an exploratory multi-omic analysis, examined somatic, immune and clinical correlates of response to PD-L1 blockade with atezolizumab in urothelial cancer. TCR sequencing covered pretreatment tumor samples and matched, serially collected peripheral blood taken before and after atezolizumab treatment. Durable clinical benefit was defined as a progression-free survival longer than 6 months, and TCR features were additionally tested against progression-free survival and overall survival. Whole exome sequencing and RNA sequencing of pretreatment tumors were performed alongside TCR sequencing in the same patients. Durable clinical benefit was achieved by nine patients but not by the remaining 20. Twenty-nine patients had pretreatment blood TCR-seq, around 25 had at least one posttreatment blood collection, and around 25 had tumor TCR-seq.

The research as a whole found: Because the sample size was small (n of about 30) and many of the analyses were exploratory, the results are meant to be hypothesis-generating. Greater expansion of tumor-associated TCR clones in peripheral blood 3 weeks after the start of treatment was observed in patients with durable benefit (n ≈ 22, p = 0.022). Improved progression-free and overall survival was found to be associated with pretreatment peripheral blood TCR clonality below the median.

The time point label of this sample denotes: peripheral blood 6 weeks after treatment start. The cohort comprised nearly 30 patients with locally advanced or metastatic urothelial carcinoma treated at Memorial Sloan Kettering on a trial protocol. Peripheral blood mononuclear cells were collected pretreatment and during treatment, with between 1 and 8 total time points per patient. The Qiagen DNeasy Blood extraction kit was used to purify genomic DNA from total PBMCs and from tumor samples. PBMCs were collected pretreatment and during treatment, and were isolated and stored as previously described. Synthetic TCR analog templates were spiked into each PCR to estimate absolute template abundance from read counts. The immunoSEQ assay used bias-controlled V and J gene primers to amplify TCRbeta CDR3 regions from genomic DNA. Sequencing of rearranged TCRbeta segments was performed at approximately 20X coverage. The source study handled its data this way. Sequencing errors were corrected by clustering and CDR3s were annotated against IMGT to assign V, D and J genes. Out-of-frame and stop-codon sequences were excluded, and only productive TCRbeta rearrangements were used in downstream analyses. To compute clonality, Shannon entropy was normalized by the log of the number of unique productive sequences and then subtracted from one. Fisher's exact test with Benjamini-Hochberg correction, at a threshold of adjusted p below 0.01, was used to find clones that differed between time points or between blood and tumor. This immuneACCESS table, as held by TCRdb, lists in-frame sequences with V and J called but not all clones. Of the missing ones, under half trace to an unresolved V gene in checked studies; the others have no known cause. V and J calls and clone size are copied from that table; D and trimming were computed from the DNA. This sample gives roughly 100,000 clones in total; over 65% of them show up just once. Clones ranked in the top ten supply around 8% of the sample.

The sequence links TRBV2 to TRBJ1-5, with 9 bases aligning to TRBD1. The TCR comes from a man aged 65-85 years with urothelial cancer. The material sequenced was PBMCs, taken around atezolizumab (anti-PD-L1) treatment. The DNA reads as follows: TGTGCCAGCAGTGCTCGGGACAGGGATCTTTGGCAGCCCCAGCATTTT. Its protein product is CASSARDRDLWQPQHF.